The 15 T cell receptor beta chains in this list originate from one sample, sequenced in a study of T cells in Graves' hyperthyroidism and ophthalmopathy. Researchers amplified the TCR beta CDR3 regions from RNA transcripts. TCR CDR3 underwent first-round RT-PCR with the HTBI primer set. Via MiXCR, TCRdb re-called the multiplex PCR reads, giving one row per CDR3 protein. The data show approximately 590,000 distinct CDR3 sequences, about 43% seen once. The sequenced material came from peripheral blood or thyroid tissue (not recorded which). The receptors derive from a woman aged 18-29 years with Graves' hyperthyroidism.

This clonotype was seen more than once but under ten times. This chain uses TRBV20-1 with TRBJ1-5, with 7 bases fitting TRBD1. After removal of 1 base from V and 4 bases from J, the junction contained 7 bases not matched to a gene. The germline gives CDR1 DFQATT, CDR2 SNEGSKA (reference sequence). The CDR3 runs 15 residues. The CDR3 region is CSARARTGPNQPQHF. The CDR3 bases are TGCAGTGCTAGAGCACGGACAGGCCCGAATCAGCCCCAGCATTTT.

The chain recombines TRBV20-1 with TRBJ2-7; tentatively, D is TRBD1 (6 bases). Germline lookup yields CDR1 DFQATT and CDR2 SNEGSKA (reference sequence). This CDR3 contains 15 residues. Trimming left V 5 bases short and J 6 bases short, with 23 bases between. The CDR3 sequence: CSAETGSGHRSEQYF. CDR3 sequence (DNA): TGCAGTGCTGAAACAGGGAGTGGGCATCGCAGCGAGCAGTACTTC.

This rearrangement joins TRBV12-3 or TRBV12-4 to TRBJ1-4; 7 nucleotides line up with TRBD1. This CDR3 spans 16 amino acids. With 6 bases clipped from V and 7 bases from J, the junction kept 14 bases outside the gene matches. CDR3 sequence: CASSRRDSGKPEKLFF. CDR3 coding DNA: TGTGCCAGCAGCCGGAGGGACAGCGGGAAACCTGAAAAACTGTTTTTT.

This clonotype appeared a few times. V gene TRBV19 combines with J gene TRBJ2-6, with D unclear. V was pared by 1 base and J by 0 bases, with 7 bases between. The CDR3 is 16 amino acids. Germline values: CDR1 LNHDA, CDR2 SQIVND (reference sequence). Here the CDR3 DNA reads TGTGCCAGTAGTATAGGGGCTATCTCTGGGGCCAACGTCCTGACTTTC. It yields the protein CASSIGAISGANVLTF.

The chain has TRBV2 and TRBJ1-1, with D perhaps matching TRBD1 (5 bases). This CDR3 has 14 residues. Trimming pared 2 bases from V and 1 base from J, leaving 8 bases between. Germline-derived CDR1 and CDR2 are SNHLY and FYNNEI. The CDR3 sequence is CASSEQGSNTEAFF. Written as DNA, the CDR3 is TGTGCCAGCAGTGAACAGGGTTCGAACACTGAAGCTTTCTTT. Supplemented by reference TRBV2 and TRBJ1-1, the full variable domain reads EPEVTQTPSHQVTQMGQEVILRCVPISNHLYFYWYRQILGQKVEFLVSFYNNEISEKSEIFDDQFSVERPDGSNFTLKIRSTKLEDSAMYFCASSEQGSNTEAFFGQGTRLTVV.

The chain joins TRBV7-9 to TRBJ1-4, with D hard to call. CDR1 is SEHNR, CDR2 FQNEAQ, per germline (reference sequence). The V gene lost 7 bases and the J gene lost 5 bases, with 20 bases spanning the gap. The CDR3 totals 16 residues. CDR3 nucleotide sequence: TGTGCCAGCACTATTACGGTCTCGGACGTAAATGAAAAACTGTTTTTT. Encoded protein: CASTITVSDVNEKLFF.

CDR3: CASSDDRNQPQHF. The CDR3, as DNA: TGTGCCAGTAGTGACGACAGGAACCAGCCCCAGCATTTT. The chain combines TRBV19 with TRBJ1-5; TRBD1 might be the D (6 bases). The V end lost 5 bases, the J end lost 7 bases, and 12 bases lay between the germline ends. The CDR3 spans 13 residues. The germline V gene encodes CDR1 LNHDA and CDR2 SQIVND (reference sequence).

The rearrangement links TRBV10-2 to TRBJ2-2; the match to TRBD2 covers 7 bases. Per germline, CDR1 WSHSY and CDR2 SAAADI. The CDR3 sequence is 24 residues long. V shed 7 bases, J shed 0 bases, and the junction held 32 bases outside the gene matches. CDR3 sequence: CASKSSSSGGRPPGGRANTGELFF. CDR3 coding DNA: TGCGCCAGCAAGAGTTCATCCAGTGGCGGCCGTCCTCCTGGTGGGAGGGCGAACACCGGGGAGCTGTTTTTT.

The chain has TRBV2 and TRBJ2-5; TRBD2 might be the D (5 bases). V lost 3 bases and J 9 bases, leaving 11 bases between the germline ends. The CDR3 has 12 residues. CDR1 is SNHLY and CDR2 is FYNNEI in the germline V gene. The CDR3: CASSEREQPQYF. The CDR3 DNA is TGTGCCAGCAGTGAGAGGGAACAGCCCCAGTACTTC. The complete variable domain, with remaining parts taken from reference TRBV2 and TRBJ2-5, reads EPEVTQTPSHQVTQMGQEVILRCVPISNHLYFYWYRQILGQKVEFLVSFYNNEISEKSEIFDDQFSVERPDGSNFTLKIRSTKLEDSAMYFCASSEREQPQYFGPGTRLLVL.

V is TRBV20-1 and J is TRBJ2-5; 9 positions agree with TRBD2. There are 15 residues in the CDR3. The trim removed 0 bases at V and 5 bases at J, leaving 7 bases unmatched. CDR1 is DFQATT and CDR2 is SNEGSKA in the germline V gene (reference sequence). DNA for the CDR3: TGCAGTGCTAGAGAGGCTAGCGGGATCTTGGAGACCCAGTACTTC. Translation: CSAREASGILETQYF.

This clonotype occurred many times. CDR3 loop: CASSWGGTGGLFF. The CDR3 DNA reads TGTGCCAGCAGCTGGGGAGGGACAGGAGGACTGTTTTTT. The V and J genes are TRBV7-9 and TRBJ1-4; 8 nucleotides agree with TRBD1. This CDR3 region has 13 residues. Trimming at V came to 4 bases and at J to 13 bases, leaving 8 bases not matched to a gene. Germline values: CDR1 SEHNR, CDR2 FQNEAQ (reference sequence).

Details on this clonotype: Germline and junction disagree at one end, which may indicate a read error. The rearrangement uses TRBV10-3 and TRBJ2-5; D possibly corresponds to TRBD2 (6 bases). The CDR3 loop spans 17 amino acids. Germline V lookup: CDR1 ENHRY, CDR2 SYGVKD. The CDR3 loop reads CAVSAGLLAKRGETQYF. The CDR3 region has the DNA TGTGCCGTCAGTGCGGGACTTCTCGCCAAGAGGGGAGAGACCCAGTACTTC.

V gene TRBV10-3 combines with J gene TRBJ1-2; 7 bases fit TRBD1. V gave up 7 bases and J gave up 3 bases; unmatched junction bases: 5. The germline V gene encodes CDR1 ENHRY and CDR2 SYGVKD. The CDR3 totals 13 residues. This CDR3 is CAITGGQDYGYTF. The CDR3 DNA reads as TGTGCCATCACAGGGGGGCAGGACTATGGCTACACCTTC.

The chain has TRBV2 and TRBJ1-1, with 7 bases that match TRBD1. This CDR3 spans 14 amino acids. Germline values: CDR1 SNHLY, CDR2 FYNNEI. V trimming: 3 bases; J trimming: 6 bases; junction bases outside the gene matches: 7. In DNA, the CDR3 is TGTGCCAGCAGTGATGACAGGGTGAGCCCTGAAGCTTTCTTT. Protein sequence: CASSDDRVSPEAFF.

About this clonotype: One junction end does not reproduce the germline sequence, and a read error may be involved. The chain combines TRBV6-1 with TRBJ2-7; D uncertain. Germline V gene lookup returns CDR1 MNHNS and CDR2 SASEGT. This CDR3 comprises 12 residues. For the CDR3, the DNA is TGTGCCAGCAGTCCGGACCGCTACGAGCAGTGCTTC. This encodes CASSPDRYEQCF.